Listed below are T cell receptor beta chains from one sample, sequenced in a study of cytomegalovirus exposure and HLA in healthy donors. Assay: immunoSEQ multiplex PCR; the TCRdb copy retains only in-frame clones and omits some. Among 120,000 or so clones, approximately 80% were seen once, and the ten largest hold around 2.7%. The sequenced sample was PBMCs. The source of these receptors is a middle-aged woman in good health and CMV-seropositive. CDR3s leave out the opening cysteine and the closing phenylalanine or tryptophan. Size is stated for part of the rows, as once, few or many counts, or as a class when the clone is expanded.

TRBV27	TRBJ2-7	NA	ASSLKWDRVKIFYEQY
TRBV7-2	TRBJ1-2	NA	ASSLSSVRGYT
TRBV7-9	TRBJ1-2	NA	ASSPVWTGGDGYT
TRBV9	TRBJ2-7	NA	ASSVGASGVYEQY
TRBV7-9	TRBJ2-1	NA	ASSLTLAGGPANEQF
TRBV4-2	TRBJ1-2	NA	ASSRNNYGYT
TRBV4-1	TRBJ1-5	NA	ASSYDQIEVQPQH
TRBV7-2	TRBJ1-5	NA	ASRADSNQPQH
TRBV2	TRBJ2-2	NA	ASRVGQYTGELF
TRBV5-8	TRBJ1-6	few	ASSLAIDSWRPLH
TRBV6-5	TRBJ2-1	NA	ASSWGRTRSYNEQF
TRBV7-9	TRBJ1-5	NA	ASSFGRGRLPQH
TRBV28	TRBJ1-4	NA	ASRDRGEKLF
TRBV4-1	TRBJ1-5	NA	ASSQESGGLQPQH
TRBV7-9	TRBJ1-4	NA	ASSLAVDRGRANEKLF
TRBV2	TRBJ2-1	NA	ASSPRRETTYEQF
TRBV2	TRBJ1-6	NA	ASKVDRVNNSPLH
TRBV5-4	TRBJ1-6	few	ASSSLDRANNSPLH
TRBV30	TRBJ2-1	NA	AWPGGSYNEQF
TRBV7-2	TRBJ2-7	NA	ASSIRQVKIYEQY
TRBV6-5	TRBJ1-6	NA	ASSWRGLGGSPLH
TRBV27	TRBJ2-7	once	ASSFGPSYEQY
TRBV6-1	TRBJ1-6	few	ASSEGQGQGLLH
TRBV7-2	TRBJ2-5	once	ASSLAPGVGSGGTQY
TRBV2	TRBJ2-1	NA	ASSDGTEGSEQF